One and the same sample provided the 6 T cell receptor beta chains below, sequenced in a study of cytomegalovirus exposure and HLA in healthy donors. Primers for the PCR totalled 60 Vbeta and 13 Jbeta. Sequencing used immunoSEQ multiplex PCR; TCRdb keeps in-frame clones, though not all of them. This sample yields some 150,000 clones, of which roughly 80% are seen a single time; more than 3% belongs to the top ten. Input material: PBMCs. The source is a man aged 30-40 years in good health and CMV-seropositive.

The chain joins TRBV2 to TRBJ2-2; 7 bases agree with TRBD1. Germline assignment: CDR1 SNHLY and CDR2 FYNNEI. The CDR3 length is 14 residues. The V gene end was trimmed by 7 bases and the J gene end by 1 base; junction bases not matched to a gene: 3. The CDR3 here is CASKGTVNTGELFF. The CDR3 bases are TGTGCCAGCAAGGGGACAGTGAACACCGGGGAGCTGTTTTTT.

The rearrangement uses TRBV7-9 and TRBJ2-7; 7 bases line up with TRBD1. CDR1 SEHNR and CDR2 FQNEAQ come from the germline V gene (reference sequence). Losses at the gene ends were 5 bases for V and 5 bases for J; bases not matched to a gene: 9. The CDR3 consists of 14 residues. The CDR3 DNA reads as TGTGCCAGCAGCATAAACAGGGGTCGAGACGAGCAGTACTTC. Translation gives CASSINRGRDEQYF.

This clone was counted between two and nine times. The V and J genes are TRBV7-9 and TRBJ2-5; 8 nucleotides line up with TRBD2. V shed 4 bases and J 6 bases; nucleotides not matched to a gene: 22. Germline CDR1 and CDR2: SEHNR and FQNEAQ (reference sequence). The CDR3 sequence is 19 residues long. This chain's CDR3 is CASSSGGIRGKSFVQTQYF. DNA of the CDR3: TGTGCCAGCAGCTCGGGGGGGATTCGGGGGAAGAGTTTTGTGCAGACCCAGTACTTC.

This clone was counted only a few times. The chain recombines TRBV27 with TRBJ1-3; a weak D match, TRBD1 (6 bases). V was trimmed by 1 base and J by 9 bases, leaving 10 bases between them. The CDR3 extends over 13 amino acids. Per germline, CDR1 MNHEY and CDR2 SMNVEV (reference sequence). The CDR3 DNA reads as TGTGCCAGCAGTTTATTCAGGGGATCCACCATATATTTT. Protein: CASSLFRGSTIYF.

The chain employs TRBV9 and TRBJ2-2, with a possible D match to TRBD1 (5 bases). Trimming pared 0 bases from V and 7 bases from J, leaving 13 bases between. This CDR3 region has 15 residues. In germline, CDR1 is SGDLS, CDR2 YYNGEE. The CDR3 here is CASSVDEGARGELFF. CDR3 in DNA: TGTGCCAGCAGCGTAGACGAAGGGGCCCGCGGGGAGCTGTTTTTT.

The chain joins TRBV30 to TRBJ2-1, with 9 bases lining up with TRBD1. CDR3 length equals 14 residues. CDR1 is GTSNPN and CDR2 is SVGIG in the germline V gene (reference sequence). The V segment lost 3 bases and the J segment 5 bases; nucleotides outside the gene matches: 5. CDR3 nucleotides: TGTGCCTGGAGGAGGACAGGGGTTAACAATGAGCAGTTCTTC. This codes for CAWRRTGVNNEQFF.